This passage covers 8 T cell receptor beta chains from one sample sequenced in a study of CD8 T cells in Susac syndrome. The RNA, about 0.45 to 1 ug, was put through reverse transcription using random hexamers. TCRdb analysed the immunoSEQ multiplex PCR reads with MiXCR anew, one entry per CDR3 protein. The sample gives 150,000 to 200,000 distinct CDR3 sequences, around 96% of which show up once; around 0.15% is in the top ten. Sequencing was carried out using CD8+ T cells from PBMCs. The source is a human donor with multiple sclerosis.

CDR3 sequence (DNA): TGTGCCAGCAGCCCACCCGAGATGGCGGACCAAGAGACCCAGTACTTC. Residues: CASSPPEMADQETQYF. V and J are TRBV7-9 and TRBJ2-5; D is uncertain. With 5 bases removed from V and 0 bases from J, the gap between germline ends came to 16 bases. This CDR3 region has 16 residues. Looked up from germline, CDR1 is SEHNR and CDR2 is FQNEAQ (reference sequence).

V is TRBV20-1 and J is TRBJ1-2; possible D gene TRBD1, 6 bases. CDR1 is DFQATT, CDR2 SNEGSKA, per germline (reference sequence). CDR3 size: 14 residues. Between the trimmed V and J ends, which lost 6 bases and 7 bases, there was a span of 21 bases. The CDR3 reads CSAPRERGASGYTF. In DNA, the CDR3 is TGCAGTGCCCCGAGAGAGCGGGGGGCGAGTGGCTACACCTTC.

The rearrangement uses TRBV9 and TRBJ2-2; TRBD2 agrees at 12 bases. Per germline, CDR1 SGDLS and CDR2 YYNGEE. The CDR3 extends over 17 amino acids. With V trimmed by 5 bases and J by 6 bases, 11 bases remained unmatched. CDR3 sequence: CASSYYPSGRVPGELFF. DNA for the CDR3: TGTGCCAGCAGTTACTACCCTAGCGGGAGGGTCCCCGGGGAGCTGTTTTTT.

This clonotype came up once. The chain recombines TRBV15 with TRBJ1-4; D ambiguous. CDR3 size: 13 residues. The germline CDR1 and CDR2 sequences are LNHNV and YYDKDF (reference sequence). V lost 5 bases, J lost 8 bases, and 12 bases lay in between. CDR3: CATSGLLREKLFF. The CDR3 coding sequence is TGTGCCACCAGCGGTCTCCTGCGGGAAAAACTGTTTTTT.

This chain links TRBV6-6 with TRBJ1-5; 8 nucleotides line up with TRBD1. The CDR3 extends over 14 amino acids. Trimming cost V 8 bases and J 2 bases; bases outside gene matches: 5. Germline assignment: CDR1 MNHNY and CDR2 SVGAGI (reference sequence). In DNA form, the CDR3 reads TGTGCCAGCCGACCGGGACAGGGCAATCAGCCCCAGCATTTT. The encoded protein is CASRPGQGNQPQHF.

The chain has TRBV27 and TRBJ2-3; 7 nucleotides line up with TRBD2. Germline-derived CDR1 and CDR2 are MNHEY and SMNVEV (reference sequence). Losses at the gene ends were 3 bases for V and 2 bases for J; bases not matched to a gene: 8. The CDR3 spans 16 residues. For the CDR3, the DNA is TGTGCCAGCAGTTTCGGGATTAGCGGGCTCACAGATACGCAGTATTTT. As protein: CASSFGISGLTDTQYF.

This clonotype was detected once. The chain uses TRBV12-5 and TRBJ1-2; D may be TRBD1 (6 bases). Germline V CDR1 and CDR2: LGHNT, FRNRAP. CDR3 length: 14 residues. Deletions cut 3 bases from V and 8 bases from J, with 16 bases between. The CDR3 DNA is TGTGCTAGTGGTTTAATGGGGGCGATTAACGGCTACACCTTC. Amino acids: CASGLMGAINGYTF.

This sequence joins TRBV6-4 and TRBJ2-3; D gene uncertain. Germline V gene data show CDR1 as MRHNA and CDR2 as SNTAGT. V lost 6 bases and J 4 bases, leaving 14 bases between the germline ends. The CDR3 covers 14 residues. The CDR3 is CASRPRQGPDTQYF. In nucleotides, the CDR3 is TGTGCCAGCAGACCTCGACAAGGTCCAGATACGCAGTATTTT.